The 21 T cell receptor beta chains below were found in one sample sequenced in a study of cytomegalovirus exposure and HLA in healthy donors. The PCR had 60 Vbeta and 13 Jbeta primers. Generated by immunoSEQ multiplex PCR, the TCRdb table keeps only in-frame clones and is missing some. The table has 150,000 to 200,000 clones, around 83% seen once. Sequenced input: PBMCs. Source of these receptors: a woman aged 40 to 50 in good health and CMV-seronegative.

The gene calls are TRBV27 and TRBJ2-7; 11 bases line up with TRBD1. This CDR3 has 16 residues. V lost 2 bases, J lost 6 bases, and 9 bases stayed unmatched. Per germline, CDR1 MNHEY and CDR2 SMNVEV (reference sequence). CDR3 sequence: CASSLVPAGTGGEQYF. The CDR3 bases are TGTGCCAGCAGTTTAGTGCCTGCCGGGACAGGGGGCGAGCAGTACTTC.

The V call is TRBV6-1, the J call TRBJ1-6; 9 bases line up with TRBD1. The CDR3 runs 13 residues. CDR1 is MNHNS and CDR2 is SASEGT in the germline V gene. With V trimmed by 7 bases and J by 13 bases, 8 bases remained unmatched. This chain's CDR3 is CASTGTGQGPLHF. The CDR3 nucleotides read TGTGCCAGCACCGGGACAGGGCAGGGGCCCCTCCACTTT.

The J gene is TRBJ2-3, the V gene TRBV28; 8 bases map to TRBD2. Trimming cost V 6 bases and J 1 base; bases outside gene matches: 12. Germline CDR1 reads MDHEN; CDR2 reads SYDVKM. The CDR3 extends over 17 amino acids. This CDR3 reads CASSNPRASGRTDTQYF. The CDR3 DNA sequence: TGTGCCAGCAGCAACCCGAGGGCTAGCGGGCGCACAGATACGCAGTATTTT.

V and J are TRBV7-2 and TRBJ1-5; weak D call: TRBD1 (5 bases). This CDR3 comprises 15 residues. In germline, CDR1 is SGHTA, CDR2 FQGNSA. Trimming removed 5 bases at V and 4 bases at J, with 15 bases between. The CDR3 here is CASSPGGDSNQPQHF. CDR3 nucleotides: TGTGCCAGCAGCCCCGGGGGGGATAGTAATCAGCCCCAGCATTTT.

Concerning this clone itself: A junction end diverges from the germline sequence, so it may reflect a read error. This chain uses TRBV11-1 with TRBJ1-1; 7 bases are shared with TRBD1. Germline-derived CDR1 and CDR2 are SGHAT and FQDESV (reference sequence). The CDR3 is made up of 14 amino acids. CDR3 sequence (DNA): TGTGCCACCAAACTCGACAGGGTAAACAATGAAGCTTTCTTT. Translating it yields CATKLDRVNNEAFF.

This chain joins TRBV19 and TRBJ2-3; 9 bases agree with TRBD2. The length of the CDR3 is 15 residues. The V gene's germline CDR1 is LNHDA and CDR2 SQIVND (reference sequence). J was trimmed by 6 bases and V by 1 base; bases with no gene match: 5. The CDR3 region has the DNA TGTGCCAGTAGTATAGTAGCGGGAGAAGGGGATACGCAGTATTTT. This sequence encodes CASSIVAGEGDTQYF.

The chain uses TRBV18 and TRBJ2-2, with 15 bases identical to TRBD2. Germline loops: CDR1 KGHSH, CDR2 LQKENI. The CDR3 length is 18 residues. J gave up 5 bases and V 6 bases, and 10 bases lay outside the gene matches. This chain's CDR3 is CASSSIRTSGRETGELFF. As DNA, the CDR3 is TGTGCCAGCTCGTCGATAAGGACTAGCGGGAGGGAAACCGGGGAGCTGTTTTTT.

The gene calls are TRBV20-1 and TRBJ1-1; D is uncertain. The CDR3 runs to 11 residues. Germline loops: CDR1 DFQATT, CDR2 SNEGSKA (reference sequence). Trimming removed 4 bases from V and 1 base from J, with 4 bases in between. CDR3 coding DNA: TGCAGTGCTAAACAGAACACTGAAGCTTTCTTT. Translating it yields CSAKQNTEAFF.

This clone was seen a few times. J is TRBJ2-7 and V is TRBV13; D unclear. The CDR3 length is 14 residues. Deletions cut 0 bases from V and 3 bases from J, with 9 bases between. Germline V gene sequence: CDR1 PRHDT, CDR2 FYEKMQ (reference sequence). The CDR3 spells CASSLGRRSYEQYF. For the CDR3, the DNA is TGTGCCAGCAGCTTAGGGCGGCGGAGCTACGAGCAGTACTTC.

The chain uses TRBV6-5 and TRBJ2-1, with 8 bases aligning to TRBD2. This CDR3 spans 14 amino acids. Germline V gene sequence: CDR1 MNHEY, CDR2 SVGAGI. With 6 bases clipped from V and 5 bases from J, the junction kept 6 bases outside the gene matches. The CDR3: CASRPALADNEQFF. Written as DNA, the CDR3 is TGTGCCAGCAGGCCGGCACTAGCGGACAATGAGCAGTTCTTC.

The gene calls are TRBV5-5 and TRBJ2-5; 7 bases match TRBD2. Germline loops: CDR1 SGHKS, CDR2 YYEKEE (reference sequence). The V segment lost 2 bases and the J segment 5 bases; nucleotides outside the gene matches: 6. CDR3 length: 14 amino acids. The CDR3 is CASSFGLVGETQYF. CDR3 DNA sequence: TGTGCCAGCAGCTTCGGACTAGTGGGGGAGACCCAGTACTTC.

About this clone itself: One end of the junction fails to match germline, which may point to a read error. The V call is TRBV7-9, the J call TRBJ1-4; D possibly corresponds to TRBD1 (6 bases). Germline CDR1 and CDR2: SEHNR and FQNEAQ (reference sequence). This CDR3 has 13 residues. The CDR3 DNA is TGTTCCAGCAGCTGGGGGACACCGGAAAAACTGTTTTTT. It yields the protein CSSSWGTPEKLFF.

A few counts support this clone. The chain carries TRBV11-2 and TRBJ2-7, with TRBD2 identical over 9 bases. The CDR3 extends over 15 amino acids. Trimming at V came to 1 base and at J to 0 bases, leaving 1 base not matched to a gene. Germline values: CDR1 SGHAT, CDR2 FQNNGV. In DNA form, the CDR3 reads TGTGCCAGCAGCTTAGGGACTAGCGACTCCTACGAGCAGTACGTC. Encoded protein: CASSLGTSDSYEQYV.

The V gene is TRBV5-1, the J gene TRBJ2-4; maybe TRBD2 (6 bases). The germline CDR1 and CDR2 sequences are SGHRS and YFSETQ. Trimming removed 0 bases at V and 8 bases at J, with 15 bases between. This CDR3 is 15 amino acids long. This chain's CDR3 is CASSLEEGGLDIQYF. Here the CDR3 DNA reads TGCGCCAGCAGCTTGGAGGAGGGAGGCCTAGACATTCAGTACTTC.

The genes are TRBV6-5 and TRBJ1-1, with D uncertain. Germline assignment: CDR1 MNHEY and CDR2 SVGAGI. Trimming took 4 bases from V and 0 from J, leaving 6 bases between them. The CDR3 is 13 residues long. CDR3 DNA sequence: TGTGCCAGCAGTTTCGGGTTGAACACTGAAGCTTTCTTT. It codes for CASSFGLNTEAFF.

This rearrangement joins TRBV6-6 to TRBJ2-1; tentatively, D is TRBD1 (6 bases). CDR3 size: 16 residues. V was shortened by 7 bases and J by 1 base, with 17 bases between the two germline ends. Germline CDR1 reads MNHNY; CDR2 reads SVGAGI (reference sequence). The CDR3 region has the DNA TGTGCCAGCAACAATAACAGGGAATTGTCCTACAATGAGCAGTTCTTC. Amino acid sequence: CASNNNRELSYNEQFF.

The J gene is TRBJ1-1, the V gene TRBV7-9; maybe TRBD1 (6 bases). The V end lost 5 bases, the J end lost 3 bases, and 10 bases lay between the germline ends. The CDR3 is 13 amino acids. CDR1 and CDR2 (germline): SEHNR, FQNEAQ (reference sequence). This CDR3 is CASSPNRDTEAFF. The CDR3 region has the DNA TGTGCCAGCAGCCCAAACAGGGACACTGAAGCTTTCTTT.

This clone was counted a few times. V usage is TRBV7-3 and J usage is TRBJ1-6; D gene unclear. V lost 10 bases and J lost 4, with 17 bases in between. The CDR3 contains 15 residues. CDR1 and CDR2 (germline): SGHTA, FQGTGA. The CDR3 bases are TGTGCCAACCACCAAGTGCTTAGATATAATTCACCCCTCCACTTT. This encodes CANHQVLRYNSPLHF.

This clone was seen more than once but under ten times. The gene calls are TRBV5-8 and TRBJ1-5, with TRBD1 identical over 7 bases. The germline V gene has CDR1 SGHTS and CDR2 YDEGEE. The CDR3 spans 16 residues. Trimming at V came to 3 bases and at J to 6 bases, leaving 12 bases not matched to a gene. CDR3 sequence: CASSSNVHRGVQPQHF. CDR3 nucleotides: TGTGCCAGCAGCTCAAATGTGCACAGGGGAGTTCAGCCCCAGCATTTT.

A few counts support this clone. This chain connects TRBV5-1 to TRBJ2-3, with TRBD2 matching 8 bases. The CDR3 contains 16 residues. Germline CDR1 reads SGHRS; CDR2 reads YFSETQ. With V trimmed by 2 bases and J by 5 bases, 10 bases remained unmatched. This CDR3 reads CASSFKLAEKGDTQYF. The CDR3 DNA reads TGCGCCAGCAGCTTTAAACTAGCGGAGAAAGGAGATACGCAGTATTTT.

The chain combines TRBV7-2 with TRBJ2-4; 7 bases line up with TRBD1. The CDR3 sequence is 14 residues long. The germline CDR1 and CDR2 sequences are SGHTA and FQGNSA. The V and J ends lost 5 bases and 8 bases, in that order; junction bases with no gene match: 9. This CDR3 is CASSRDSSSDIQYF. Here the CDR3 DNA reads TGTGCCAGCAGCCGGGACAGCTCGTCGGACATTCAGTACTTC. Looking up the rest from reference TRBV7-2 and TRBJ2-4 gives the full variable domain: GAGVSQSPSNKVTEKGKDVELRCDPISGHTALYWYRQSLGQGLEFLIYFQGNSAPDKSGLPSDRFSAERTGGSVSTLTIQRTQQEDSAVYLCASSRDSSSDIQYFGAGTRLSVL.